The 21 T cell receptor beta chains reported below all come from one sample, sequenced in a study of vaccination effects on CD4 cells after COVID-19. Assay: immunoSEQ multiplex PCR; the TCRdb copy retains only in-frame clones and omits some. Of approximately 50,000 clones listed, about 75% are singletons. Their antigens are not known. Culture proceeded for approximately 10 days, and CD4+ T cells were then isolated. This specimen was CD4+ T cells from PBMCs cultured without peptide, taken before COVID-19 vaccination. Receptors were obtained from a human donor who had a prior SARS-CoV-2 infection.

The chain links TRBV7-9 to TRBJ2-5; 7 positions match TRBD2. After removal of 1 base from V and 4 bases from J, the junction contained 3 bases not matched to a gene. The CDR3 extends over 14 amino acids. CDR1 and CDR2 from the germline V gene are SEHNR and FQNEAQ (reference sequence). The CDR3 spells CASSLVASGETQYF. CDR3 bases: TGTGCCAGCAGCTTAGTGGCTAGCGGAGAGACCCAGTACTTC.

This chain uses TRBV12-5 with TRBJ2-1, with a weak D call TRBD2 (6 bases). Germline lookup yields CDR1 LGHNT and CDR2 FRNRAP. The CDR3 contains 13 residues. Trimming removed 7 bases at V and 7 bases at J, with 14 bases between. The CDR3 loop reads CASAPVAANEQFF. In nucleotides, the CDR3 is TGTGCTAGTGCTCCCGTAGCGGCGAATGAGCAGTTCTTC.

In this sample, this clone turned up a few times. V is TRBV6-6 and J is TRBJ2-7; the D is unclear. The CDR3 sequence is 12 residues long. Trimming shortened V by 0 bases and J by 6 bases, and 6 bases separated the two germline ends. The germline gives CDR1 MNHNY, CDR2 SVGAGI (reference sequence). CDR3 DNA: TGTGCCAGCAGTTACTCGAGTAGCGAGCAGTACTTC. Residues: CASSYSSSEQYF.

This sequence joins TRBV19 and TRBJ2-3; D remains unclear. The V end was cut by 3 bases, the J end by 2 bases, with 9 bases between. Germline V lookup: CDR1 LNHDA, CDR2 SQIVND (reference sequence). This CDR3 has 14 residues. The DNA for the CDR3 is TGTGCCAGTAGTATTTCGGAGTACACAGATACGCAGTATTTT. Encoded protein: CASSISEYTDTQYF.

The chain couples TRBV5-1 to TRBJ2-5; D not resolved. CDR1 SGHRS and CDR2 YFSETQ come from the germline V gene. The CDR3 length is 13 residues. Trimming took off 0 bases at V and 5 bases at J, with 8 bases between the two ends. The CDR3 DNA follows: TGCGCCAGCAGCTTGGCTAGAAGGGAGACCCAGTACTTC. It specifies CASSLARRETQYF.

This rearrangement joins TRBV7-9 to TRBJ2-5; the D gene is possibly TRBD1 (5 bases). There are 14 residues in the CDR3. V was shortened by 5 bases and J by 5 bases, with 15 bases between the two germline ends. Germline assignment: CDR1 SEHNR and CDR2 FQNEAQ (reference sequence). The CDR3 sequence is CASSLLHRPETQYF. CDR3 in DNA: TGTGCCAGCAGCCTACTCCACAGGCCCGAGACCCAGTACTTC.

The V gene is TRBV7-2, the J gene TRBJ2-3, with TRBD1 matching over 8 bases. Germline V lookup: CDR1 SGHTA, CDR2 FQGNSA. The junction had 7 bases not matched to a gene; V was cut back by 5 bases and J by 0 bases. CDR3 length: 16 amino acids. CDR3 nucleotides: TGTGCCAGCAGCCCCCGGGACAGGATTAGCACAGATACGCAGTATTTT. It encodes CASSPRDRISTDTQYF.

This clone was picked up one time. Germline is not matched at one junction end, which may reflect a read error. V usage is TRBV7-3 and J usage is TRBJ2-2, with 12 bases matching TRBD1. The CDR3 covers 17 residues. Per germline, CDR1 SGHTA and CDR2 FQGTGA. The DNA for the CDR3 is TGTGCCAGCAGCATAACGGGACAGGGGGCTCGAGGCGGGGAGCTGTTTTTT. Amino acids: CASSITGQGARGGELFF.

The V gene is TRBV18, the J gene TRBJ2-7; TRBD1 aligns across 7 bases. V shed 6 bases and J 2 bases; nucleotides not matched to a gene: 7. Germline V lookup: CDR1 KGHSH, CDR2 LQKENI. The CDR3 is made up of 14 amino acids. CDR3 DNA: TGTGCCAGCTCGTCTTACAGGGGAACCTACGAGCAGTACTTC. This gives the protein CASSSYRGTYEQYF.

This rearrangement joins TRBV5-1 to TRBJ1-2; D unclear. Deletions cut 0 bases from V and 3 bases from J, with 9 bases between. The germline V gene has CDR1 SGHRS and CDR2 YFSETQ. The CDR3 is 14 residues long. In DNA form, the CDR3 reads TGCGCCAGCAGCTTGGTGGGAAGTGACTATGGCTACACCTTC. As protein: CASSLVGSDYGYTF.

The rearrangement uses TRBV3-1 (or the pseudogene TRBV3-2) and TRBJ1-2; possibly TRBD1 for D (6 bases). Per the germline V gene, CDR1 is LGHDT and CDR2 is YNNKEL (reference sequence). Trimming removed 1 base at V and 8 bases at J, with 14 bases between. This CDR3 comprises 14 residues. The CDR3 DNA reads TGTGCCAGCAGCCAAGGATCAGGGGAAGGAGGCTACACCTTC. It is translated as CASSQGSGEGGYTF.

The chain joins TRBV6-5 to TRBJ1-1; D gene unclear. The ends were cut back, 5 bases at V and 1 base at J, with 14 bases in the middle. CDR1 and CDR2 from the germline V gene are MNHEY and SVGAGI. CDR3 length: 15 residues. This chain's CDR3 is CASSRNGWRNTEAFF. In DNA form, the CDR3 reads TGTGCCAGCAGTCGCAACGGTTGGAGGAACACTGAAGCTTTCTTT.

The CDR3: CASSVGGQHSDSPLHF. CDR3 coding DNA: TGTGCCAGCAGCGTAGGGGGCCAACATAGTGATTCACCCCTCCACTTT. The chain employs TRBV9 and TRBJ1-6; D might be TRBD1 (5 bases). Trimming cost V 0 bases and J 8 bases, with 15 bases left between them. The CDR3 has 16 residues. Germline values: CDR1 SGDLS, CDR2 YYNGEE. The variable domain in full, completed from reference TRBV9 and TRBJ1-6, reads DSGVTQTPKHLITATGQRVTLRCSPRSGDLSVYWYQQSLDQGLQFLIQYYNGEERAKGNILERFSAQQFPDLHSELNLSSLELGDSALYFCASSVGGQHSDSPLHFGNGTRLTVT.

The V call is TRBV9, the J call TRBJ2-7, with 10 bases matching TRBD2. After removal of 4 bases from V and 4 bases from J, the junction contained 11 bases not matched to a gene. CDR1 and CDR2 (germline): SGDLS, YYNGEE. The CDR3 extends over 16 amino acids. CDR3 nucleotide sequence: TGTGCCAGCAGCCCCCGAGCGGGAGGGCCTGTATACGAGCAGTACTTC. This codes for CASSPRAGGPVYEQYF. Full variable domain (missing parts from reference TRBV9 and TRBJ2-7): DSGVTQTPKHLITATGQRVTLRCSPRSGDLSVYWYQQSLDQGLQFLIQYYNGEERAKGNILERFSAQQFPDLHSELNLSSLELGDSALYFCASSPRAGGPVYEQYFGPGTRLTVT.

CDR3 protein: CASSLDRGSYEQYF. The CDR3 region has the DNA TGTGCCAGTAGTTTGGACAGGGGATCCTACGAGCAGTACTTC. The chain has TRBV19 and TRBJ2-7; TRBD1 matches 9 bases. Germline V gives CDR1 LNHDA, CDR2 SQIVND (reference sequence). With 5 bases clipped from V and 1 base from J, the junction kept 3 bases outside the gene matches. The CDR3 consists of 14 residues.

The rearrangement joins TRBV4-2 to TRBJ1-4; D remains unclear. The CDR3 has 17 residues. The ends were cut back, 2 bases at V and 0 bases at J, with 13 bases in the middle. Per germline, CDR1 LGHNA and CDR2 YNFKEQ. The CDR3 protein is CASSQSAGIATNEKLFF. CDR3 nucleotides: TGTGCCAGCAGCCAAAGTGCGGGAATTGCAACTAATGAAAAACTGTTTTTT.

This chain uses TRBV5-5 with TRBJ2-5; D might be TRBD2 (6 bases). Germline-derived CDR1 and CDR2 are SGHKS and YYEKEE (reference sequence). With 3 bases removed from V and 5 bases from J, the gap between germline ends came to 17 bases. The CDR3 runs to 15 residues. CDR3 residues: CASSSGTLLGETQYF. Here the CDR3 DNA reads TGTGCCAGCAGCTCTGGGACTCTGTTAGGGGAGACCCAGTACTTC.

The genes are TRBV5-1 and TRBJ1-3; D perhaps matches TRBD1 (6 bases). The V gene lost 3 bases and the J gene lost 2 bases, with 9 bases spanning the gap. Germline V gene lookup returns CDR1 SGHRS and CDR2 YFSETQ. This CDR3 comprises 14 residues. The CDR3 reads CASSWSGAGNTIYF. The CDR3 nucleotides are TGCGCCAGCAGCTGGTCAGGGGCTGGAAACACCATATATTTT. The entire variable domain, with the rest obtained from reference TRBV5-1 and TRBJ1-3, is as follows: KAGVTQTPRYLIKTRGQQVTLSCSPISGHRSVSWYQQTPGQGLQFLFEYFSETQRNKGNFPGRFSGRQFSNSRSEMNVSTLELGDSALYLCASSWSGAGNTIYFGEGSWLTVV.

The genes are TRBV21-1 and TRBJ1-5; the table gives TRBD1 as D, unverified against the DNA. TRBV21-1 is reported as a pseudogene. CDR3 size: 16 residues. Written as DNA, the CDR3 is TGTGCCAGCAGCATTAGAAGACAGGGTAGAGACCAGCCCCAGCATTTT. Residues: CASSIRRQGRDQPQHF.

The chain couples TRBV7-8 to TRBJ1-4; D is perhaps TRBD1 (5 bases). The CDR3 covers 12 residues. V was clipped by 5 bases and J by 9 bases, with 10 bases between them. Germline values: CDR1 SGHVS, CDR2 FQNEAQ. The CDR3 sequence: CASSRDGQKLFF. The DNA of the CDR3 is TGTGCCAGCAGCCGGGACGGCCAAAAACTGTTTTTT.

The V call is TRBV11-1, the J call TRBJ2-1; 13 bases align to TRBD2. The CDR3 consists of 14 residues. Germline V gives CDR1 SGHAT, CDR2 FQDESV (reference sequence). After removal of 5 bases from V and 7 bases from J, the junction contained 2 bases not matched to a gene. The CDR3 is CASSQLAGGNEQFF. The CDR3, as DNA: TGTGCCAGCAGCCAACTAGCGGGAGGGAATGAGCAGTTCTTC.